Here is one T cell receptor beta chain with its context. What it recognizes is unknown. The sample belongs to a study of cytotoxic CD8 clonotypes in ibrutinib-treated CLL. The study, taken as a whole, reports: Clonality at baseline surpassed age-matched healthy donors and tracked circulating CD8+ T-cell counts.

The table came from immunoSEQ multiplex PCR; TCRdb's copy has only in-frame clones and leaves some out. The sample includes fewer than 35,000 clones, roughly 85% of them seen just once. V gave up 1 base and J gave up 9 bases, with 16 bases separating them. Germline lookup yields CDR1 SGHVS and CDR2 FNYEAQ. CDR3 length: 15 amino acids. The sequenced sample was PBMCs, obtained after 24 months of ibrutinib treatment. This TCR came from a human donor with chronic lymphocytic leukemia. The rearrangement joins TRBV7-6 to TRBJ2-1; D may be TRBD1 or TRBD2 (7 bases each). The CDR3 loop is CASSLGGGGTGEQFF. Written as DNA, the CDR3 is TGTGCCAGCAGCTTAGGGGGAGGGGGCACGGGTGAGCAGTTCTTC.